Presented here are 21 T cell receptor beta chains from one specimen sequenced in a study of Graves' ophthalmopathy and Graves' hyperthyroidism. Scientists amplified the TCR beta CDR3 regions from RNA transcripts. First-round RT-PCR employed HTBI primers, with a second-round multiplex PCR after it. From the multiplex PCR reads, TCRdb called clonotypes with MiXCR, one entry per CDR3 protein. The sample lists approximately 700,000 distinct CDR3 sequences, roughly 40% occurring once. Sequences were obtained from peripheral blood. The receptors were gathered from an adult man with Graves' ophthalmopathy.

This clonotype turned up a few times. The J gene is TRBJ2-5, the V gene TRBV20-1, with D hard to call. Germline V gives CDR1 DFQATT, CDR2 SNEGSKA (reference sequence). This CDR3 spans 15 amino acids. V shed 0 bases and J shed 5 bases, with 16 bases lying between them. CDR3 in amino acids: CSARDLGPLGETQYF. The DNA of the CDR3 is TGCAGTGCTAGAGATCTCGGCCCCCTTGGGGAGACCCAGTACTTC.

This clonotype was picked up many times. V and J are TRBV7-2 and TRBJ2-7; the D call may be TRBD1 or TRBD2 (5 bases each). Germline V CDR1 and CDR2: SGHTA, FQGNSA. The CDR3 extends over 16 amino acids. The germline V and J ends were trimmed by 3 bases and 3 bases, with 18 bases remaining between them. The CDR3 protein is CASSLTPPGALYEQYF. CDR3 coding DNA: TGTGCCAGCAGCTTGACCCCTCCCGGGGCGCTCTACGAGCAGTACTTC. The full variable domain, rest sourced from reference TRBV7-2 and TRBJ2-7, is GAGVSQSPSNKVTEKGKDVELRCDPISGHTALYWYRQSLGQGLEFLIYFQGNSAPDKSGLPSDRFSAERTGGSVSTLTIQRTQQEDSAVYLCASSLTPPGALYEQYFGPGTRLTVT.

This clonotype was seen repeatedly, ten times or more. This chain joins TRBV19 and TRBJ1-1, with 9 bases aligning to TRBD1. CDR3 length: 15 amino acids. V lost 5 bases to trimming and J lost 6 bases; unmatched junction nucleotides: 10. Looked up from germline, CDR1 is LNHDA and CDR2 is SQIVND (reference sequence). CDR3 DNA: TGTGCCAGTAGTCCCCGGGACAGGGAGGCCGCTGAAGCTTTCTTT. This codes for CASSPRDREAAEAFF.

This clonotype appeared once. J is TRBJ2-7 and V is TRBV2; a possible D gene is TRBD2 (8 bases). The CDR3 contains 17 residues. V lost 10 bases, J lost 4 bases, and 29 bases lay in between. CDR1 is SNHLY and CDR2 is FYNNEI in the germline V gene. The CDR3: CATGRGRVGLNSYEQYF. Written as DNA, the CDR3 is TGTGCCACCGGGAGGGGGCGAGTGGGCCTCAACTCATACGAGCAGTACTTC.

The CDR3 region is CASSARPIAGGKETQYF. DNA for the CDR3: TGTGCCAGCAGCGCGAGACCTATAGCGGGTGGGAAAGAGACCCAGTACTTC. The V gene is TRBV9, the J gene TRBJ2-5, with 7 bases aligning to TRBD2. J was trimmed by 3 bases and V by 3 bases; bases with no gene match: 14. Germline V gene sequence: CDR1 SGDLS, CDR2 YYNGEE. This CDR3 contains 17 residues. The variable domain in full, with the rest retrieved from reference TRBV9 and TRBJ2-5, is DSGVTQTPKHLITATGQRVTLRCSPRSGDLSVYWYQQSLDQGLQFLIQYYNGEERAKGNILERFSAQQFPDLHSELNLSSLELGDSALYFCASSARPIAGGKETQYFGPGTRLLVL.

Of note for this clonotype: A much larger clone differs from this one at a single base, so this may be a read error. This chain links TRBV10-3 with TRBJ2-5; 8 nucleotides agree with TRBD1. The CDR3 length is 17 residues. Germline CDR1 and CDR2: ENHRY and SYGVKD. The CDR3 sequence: CATSKNHPGGGQEAQYF. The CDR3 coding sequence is TGTGCCACGTCAAAAAACCACCCAGGGGGCGGACAAGAGGCCCAGTACTTC.

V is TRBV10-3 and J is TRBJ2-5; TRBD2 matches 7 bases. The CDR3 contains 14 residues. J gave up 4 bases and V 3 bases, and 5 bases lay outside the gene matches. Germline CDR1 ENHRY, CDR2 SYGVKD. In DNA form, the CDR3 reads TGTGCCATCAGTGATAAGGGGAGGGGAGAGACCCAGTACTTC. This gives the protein CAISDKGRGETQYF.

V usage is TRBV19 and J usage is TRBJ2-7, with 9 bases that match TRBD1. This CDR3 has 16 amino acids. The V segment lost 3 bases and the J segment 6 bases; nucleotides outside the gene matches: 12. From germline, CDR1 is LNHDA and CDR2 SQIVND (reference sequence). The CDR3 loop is CASSIPFRDREAEQYF. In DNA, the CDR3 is TGTGCCAGTAGTATCCCGTTCCGGGACAGGGAGGCCGAGCAGTACTTC.

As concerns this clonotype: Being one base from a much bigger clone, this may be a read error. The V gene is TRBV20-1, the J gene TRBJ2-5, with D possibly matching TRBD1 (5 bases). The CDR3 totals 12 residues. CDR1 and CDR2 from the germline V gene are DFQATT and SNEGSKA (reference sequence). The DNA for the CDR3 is TGCGGTGCTAGTCCCAGGGAAGAGACCCAGTACTTC. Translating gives CGASPREETQYF.

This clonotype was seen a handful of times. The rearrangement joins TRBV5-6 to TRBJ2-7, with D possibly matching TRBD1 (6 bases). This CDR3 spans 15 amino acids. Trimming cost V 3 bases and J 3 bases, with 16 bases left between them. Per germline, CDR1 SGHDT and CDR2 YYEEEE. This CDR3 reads CASSWGTRSGYEQYF. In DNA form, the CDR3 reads TGTGCCAGCAGCTGGGGGACACGGAGTGGCTACGAGCAGTACTTC.

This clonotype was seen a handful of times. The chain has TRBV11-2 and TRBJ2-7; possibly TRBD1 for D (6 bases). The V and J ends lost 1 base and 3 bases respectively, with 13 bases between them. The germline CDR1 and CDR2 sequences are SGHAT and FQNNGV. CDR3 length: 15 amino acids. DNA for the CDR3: TGTGCCAGCAGCTTAGCGGCCGGCAGGGGCTACGAGCAGTACTTC. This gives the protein CASSLAAGRGYEQYF.

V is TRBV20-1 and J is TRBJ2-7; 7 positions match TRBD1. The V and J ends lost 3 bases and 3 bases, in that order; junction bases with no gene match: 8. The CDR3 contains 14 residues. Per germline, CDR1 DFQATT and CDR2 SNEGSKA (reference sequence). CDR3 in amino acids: CSASRRDRNYEQYF. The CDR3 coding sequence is TGCAGTGCTAGCCGCCGGGACAGAAACTACGAGCAGTACTTC.

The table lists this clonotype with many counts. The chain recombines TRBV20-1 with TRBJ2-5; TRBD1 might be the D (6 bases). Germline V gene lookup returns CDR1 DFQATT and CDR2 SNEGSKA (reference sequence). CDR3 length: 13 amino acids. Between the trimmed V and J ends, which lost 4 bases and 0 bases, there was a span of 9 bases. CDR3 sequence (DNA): TGCAGTGCTACGCGGACAGACCAAGAGACCCAGTACTTC. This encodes CSATRTDQETQYF.

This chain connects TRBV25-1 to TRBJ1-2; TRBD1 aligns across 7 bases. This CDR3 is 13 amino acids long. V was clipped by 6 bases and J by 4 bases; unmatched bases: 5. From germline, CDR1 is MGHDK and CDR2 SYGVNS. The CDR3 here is CASRVHRGYGYTF. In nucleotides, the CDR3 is TGTGCCAGCAGGGTACACAGGGGCTATGGCTACACCTTC.

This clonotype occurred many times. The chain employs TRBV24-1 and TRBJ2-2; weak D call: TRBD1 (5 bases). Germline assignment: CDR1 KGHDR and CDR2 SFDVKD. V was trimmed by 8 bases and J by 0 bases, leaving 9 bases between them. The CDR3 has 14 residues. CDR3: CATNPGTNTGELFF. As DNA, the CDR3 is TGTGCCACCAATCCAGGGACGAACACCGGGGAGCTGTTTTTT.

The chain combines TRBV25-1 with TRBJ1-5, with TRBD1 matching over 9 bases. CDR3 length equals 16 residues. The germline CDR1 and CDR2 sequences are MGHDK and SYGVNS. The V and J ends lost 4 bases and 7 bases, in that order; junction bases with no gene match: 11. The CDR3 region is CASSVPPGQGNQPQHF. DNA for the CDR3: TGTGCCAGCAGTGTACCACCAGGACAGGGGAACCAGCCCCAGCATTTT.

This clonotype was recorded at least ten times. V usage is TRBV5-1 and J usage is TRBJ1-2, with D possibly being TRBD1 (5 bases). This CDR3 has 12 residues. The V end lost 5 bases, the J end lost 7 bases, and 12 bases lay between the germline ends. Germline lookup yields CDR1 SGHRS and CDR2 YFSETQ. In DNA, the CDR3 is TGCGCCAGCAGGGGGCAGGACGGTGGCTACACCTTC. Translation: CASRGQDGGYTF.

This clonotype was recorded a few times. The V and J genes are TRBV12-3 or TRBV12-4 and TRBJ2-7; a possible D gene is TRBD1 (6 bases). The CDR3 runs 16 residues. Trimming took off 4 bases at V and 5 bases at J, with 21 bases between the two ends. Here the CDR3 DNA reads TGTGCCAGCAGTTCCCCTTCACAGGGTCACGTACACGAGCAGTACTTC. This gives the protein CASSSPSQGHVHEQYF.

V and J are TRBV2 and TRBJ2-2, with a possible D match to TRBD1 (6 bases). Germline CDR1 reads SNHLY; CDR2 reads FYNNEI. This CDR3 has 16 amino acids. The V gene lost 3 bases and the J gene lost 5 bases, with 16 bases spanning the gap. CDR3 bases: TGTGCCAGCAGTGAGGGTGGACATAGGGGGACCGGGGAGCTGTTTTTT. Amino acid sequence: CASSEGGHRGTGELFF.

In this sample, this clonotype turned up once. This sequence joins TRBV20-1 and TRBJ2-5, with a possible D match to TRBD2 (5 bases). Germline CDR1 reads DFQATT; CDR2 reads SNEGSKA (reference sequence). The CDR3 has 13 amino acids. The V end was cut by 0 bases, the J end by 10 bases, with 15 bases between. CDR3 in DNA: TGCAGTGCTAGAGAGGGGAGCGAAAAAGGCCAGTACTTC. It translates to CSAREGSEKGQYF.

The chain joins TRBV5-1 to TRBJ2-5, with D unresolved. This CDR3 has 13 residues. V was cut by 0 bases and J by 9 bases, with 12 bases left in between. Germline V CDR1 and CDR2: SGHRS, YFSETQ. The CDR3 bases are TGCGCCAGCAGCTTGGGCGCCGGAAGGGCCCAGTACTTC. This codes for CASSLGAGRAQYF.